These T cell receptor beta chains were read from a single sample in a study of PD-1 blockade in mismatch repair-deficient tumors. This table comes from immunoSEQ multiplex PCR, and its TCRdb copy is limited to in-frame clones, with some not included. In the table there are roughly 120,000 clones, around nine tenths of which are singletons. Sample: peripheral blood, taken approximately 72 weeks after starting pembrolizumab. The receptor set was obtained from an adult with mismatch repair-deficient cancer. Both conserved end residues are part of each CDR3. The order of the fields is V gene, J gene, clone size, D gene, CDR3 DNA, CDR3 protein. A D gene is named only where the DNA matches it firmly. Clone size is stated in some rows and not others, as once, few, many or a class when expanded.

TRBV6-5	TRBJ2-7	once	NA	TGTGCCAGCAGTTACGGTTCGGGGTACGAGCAGTACTTC	CASSYGSGYEQYF
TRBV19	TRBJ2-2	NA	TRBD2	TGTGCCAGTAGCCACCTAAAGGGGACTAGCGGGAGAACCGGGGAGCTGTTTTTT	CASSHLKGTSGRTGELFF
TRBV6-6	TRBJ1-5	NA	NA	TGTGCCACCCGCGGCGGGAATCAGCCCCAGCATTTT	CATRGGNQPQHF
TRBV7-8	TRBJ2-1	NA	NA	TGTGCCAGCAGCAGTCGGAACTACAATGAGCAGTTCTTC	CASSSRNYNEQFF
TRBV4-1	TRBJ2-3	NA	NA	TGCGCCAGCAGCCAAGTAGCCAAGAGGCCGATCACAGATACGCAGTATTTT	CASSQVAKRPITDTQYF
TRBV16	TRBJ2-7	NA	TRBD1	TGTGCCAGCAGCCAATTGGGGACAGCCTCCTACGAGCAGTACTTC	CASSQLGTASYEQYF
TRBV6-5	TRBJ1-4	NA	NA	TGTGCCACCAGCGCTAGGGGTAATGAAAAACTGTTTTTT	CATSARGNEKLFF
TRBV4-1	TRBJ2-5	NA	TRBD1	TGCGCCAGCAGCCAGACAGGGGGCCAAGAGACCCAGTACTTC	CASSQTGGQETQYF
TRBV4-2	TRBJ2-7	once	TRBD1	TGTGCCAGCAGCCACTTGACAGGGCGACGGGACGAGCAGTACTTC	CASSHLTGRRDEQYF
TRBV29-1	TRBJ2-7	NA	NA	TGCAGCGTGAAAGCGGCGACTTTGACCTCCTACGAGCAGTACTTC	CSVKAATLTSYEQYF
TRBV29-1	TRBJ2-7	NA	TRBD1	TGCAGCGTCGACCGAGGACAGGGGACCTACTACGAGCAGTACTTC	CSVDRGQGTYYEQYF
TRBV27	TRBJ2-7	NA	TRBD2	TGTGCCAGCACTGCGGGGGGCGCGGGATACGAGCAGTACTTC	CASTAGGAGYEQYF
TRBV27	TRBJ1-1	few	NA	TGTGCCAGCACCTTTCTAAATAACACTGAAGCTTTCTTT	CASTFLNNTEAFF
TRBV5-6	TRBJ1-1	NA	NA	TGTGCCAGCAGCTTTGGCACATCGGACACTGAAGCTTTCTTT	CASSFGTSDTEAFF
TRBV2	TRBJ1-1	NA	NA	TGTGCCAGCGCCAAGGGGGGCCCTGAAGCTTTCTTT	CASAKGGPEAFF
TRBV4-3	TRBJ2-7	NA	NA	TGCGCCAGCAGCCCCAGGGTTGCAACCTACGAGCAGTACTTC	CASSPRVATYEQYF
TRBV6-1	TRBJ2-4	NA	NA	TGTGCCAGCAGGAAGGGGGACATTCAGTACTTC	CASRKGDIQYF
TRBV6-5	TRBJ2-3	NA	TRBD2	TGTGCCAGCAGTCGGACTAGCGGGAGCCCAGATACGCAGTATTTT	CASSRTSGSPDTQYF
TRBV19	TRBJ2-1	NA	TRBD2	TGTGCCAGTAGACTTAGCGGGAGGGCGCTTGAGCAGTTCTTC	CASRLSGRALEQFF
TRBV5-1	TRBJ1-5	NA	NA	TGCGCCAGCAGCTTGGCATCCGGGTATAATCAGCCCCAGCATTTT	CASSLASGYNQPQHF
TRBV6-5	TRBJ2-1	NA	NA	TGTGCCAGCAGCCGCGACAGAAACCAATACAATGAGCAGTTCTTC	CASSRDRNQYNEQFF
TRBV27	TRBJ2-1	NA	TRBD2	TGTGCCAGCCTAGCGGGAGCTTCAGCGAGCTCCTACAATGAGCAGTTCTTC	CASLAGASASSYNEQFF
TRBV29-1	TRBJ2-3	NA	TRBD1	TGCAGCGTCCTCGGACAGGGTAGGGCAGATACGCAGTATTTT	CSVLGQGRADTQYF
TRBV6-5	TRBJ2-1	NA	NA	TGTGCCAGCAAGGCGGGGCACCGCTACAATGAGCAGTTCTTC	CASKAGHRYNEQFF
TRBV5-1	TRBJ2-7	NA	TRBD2	TGCGCCAGCAGCTTCCAACCTAGCGGGAGGACCCACGAGCAGTACTTC	CASSFQPSGRTHEQYF
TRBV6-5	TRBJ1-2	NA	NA	TGTGCCAGCAGCAAGACGACAGAGATCTATGGCTACACCTTC	CASSKTTEIYGYTF
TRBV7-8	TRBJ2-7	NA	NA	TGTGCCAGCAGCTTATCCCAGGCCTACGAGCAGTACTTC	CASSLSQAYEQYF
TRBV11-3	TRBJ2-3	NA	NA	TGTGCCAGCAGCGCCTTAAACGGGGGTGCATACACAGATACGCAGTATTTT	CASSALNGGAYTDTQYF
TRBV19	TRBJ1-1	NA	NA	TGTGCCAGTAGTGGGGGTTGGACAAGGGGCTGGAACACTGAAGCTTTCTTT	CASSGGWTRGWNTEAFF
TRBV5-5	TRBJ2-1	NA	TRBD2	TGTGCCAGCAGCTTCAGGCGGGAGGGCAACAATGAGCAGTTCTTC	CASSFRREGNNEQFF
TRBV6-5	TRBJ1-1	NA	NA	TGTGCCAGCAGTTACTCTCAGGAAGTCACTGAAGCTTTCTTT	CASSYSQEVTEAFF
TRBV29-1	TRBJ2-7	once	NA	TGCAGCGTTGAATTGGCAGGGGGGCTCTACGAGCAGTACTTC	CSVELAGGLYEQYF
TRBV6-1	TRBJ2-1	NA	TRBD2	TGTGCCAGCAAGATCCTAGCGGACTACAATGAGCAGTTCTTC	CASKILADYNEQFF
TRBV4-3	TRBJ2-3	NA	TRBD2	TGCGCCAGCAGCCAAGGGAAGGGACTAGCGGGAGTCGGAGATACGCAGTATTTT	CASSQGKGLAGVGDTQYF
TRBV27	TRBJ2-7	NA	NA	TGTGCCAGCAGTCCAGTTACCCCCTCTTCCTACGAGCAGTACTTC	CASSPVTPSSYEQYF
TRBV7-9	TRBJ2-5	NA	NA	TGTGCCAGCAGCTTAGACGAGGCCCCGGTTCGAGAGACCCAGTACTTC	CASSLDEAPVRETQYF